Listed here are 32 T cell receptor beta chains from one sample, sequenced in a study of blood T cells in healthy people across ages. A J-beta primer mix and a sample-barcoded 5' primer were used in a second PCR of roughly 7 to 12 cycles. One entry per CDR3 protein, called by TCRdb with MiXCR from the 5' RACE reads. The table shows more than 600,000 distinct CDR3 sequences, with 20% to 30% occurring only once. These data also formed part of another study, on T cells of mothers and their children.

Source material: blood. The receptors shown here come from a boy younger than 18 in good health.

The rearrangement links TRBV5-1 to TRBJ1-3; D is uncertain. Trimming cost V 0 bases and J 0 bases, with 7 bases left between them. Germline CDR1 reads SGHRS; CDR2 reads YFSETQ. There are 15 residues in the CDR3. The CDR3 DNA sequence: TGCGCCAGCAGCTTGGTTTCCCCCTCTGGAAACACCATATATTTT. It encodes CASSLVSPSGNTIYF.

The table lists this clonotype with a few counts. The chain links TRBV5-5 to TRBJ1-4; D remains ambiguous. Germline assignment: CDR1 SGHKS and CDR2 YYEKEE (reference sequence). V was cut by 1 base and J by 8 bases, with 21 bases left in between. The CDR3 spans 17 residues. CDR3 nucleotides: TGTGCCAGCAGCTTGCTTTTATCGGTCTACCTAGGGGAAAAACTGTTTTTT. It is translated as CASSLLLSVYLGEKLFF.

This clonotype turned up a few times. The chain employs TRBV20-1 and TRBJ2-4; 8 positions agree with TRBD2. With V trimmed by 0 bases and J by 6 bases, 7 bases remained unmatched. Germline V lookup: CDR1 DFQATT, CDR2 SNEGSKA (reference sequence). The CDR3 is 15 amino acids. The CDR3 sequence is CSARDSRGALNIQYF. The CDR3 DNA sequence: TGCAGTGCTAGAGACTCGCGGGGGGCTTTAAACATTCAGTACTTC.

This clonotype has more than one count but fewer than ten. V usage is TRBV7-9 and J usage is TRBJ1-2; weak D call: TRBD1 (6 bases). V lost 1 base and J 5 bases, leaving 11 bases between the germline ends. The CDR3 totals 14 residues. Germline CDR1 and CDR2: SEHNR and FQNEAQ (reference sequence). In DNA, the CDR3 is TGTGCCAGCAGCTTAGACAGGGATGATTATGGCTACACCTTC. Its translation: CASSLDRDDYGYTF.

CDR3 loop: CASSVWVGTSTDTQYF. The CDR3 nucleotides read TGTGCCAGCAGCGTATGGGTCGGGACTAGCACAGATACGCAGTATTTT. The chain couples TRBV9 to TRBJ2-3, with a tentative D call TRBD2 (6 bases). This CDR3 spans 16 amino acids. The V gene's germline CDR1 is SGDLS and CDR2 YYNGEE. V lost 1 base and J 0 bases, leaving 12 bases between the germline ends.

This clonotype occurred a few times. The chain combines TRBV21-1 with TRBJ2-1; the tabulated D call, TRBD1, remains unverified against the DNA. The J call may be mistaken, given a closer DNA end match to TRBJ2-7. TRBV21-1 is reported as a pseudogene. The CDR3 extends over 15 amino acids. The CDR3 protein is CASSITRDRTYEQYF. Written as DNA, the CDR3 is TGTGCCAGCAGCATCACCCGGGACCGAACCTACGAGCAGTACTTC.

This clonotype was detected a few times. Written as DNA, the CDR3 is TGTGCCAGCAGTTTCCACCTCGGGACAGGGTATTCCTACAATGAGCAGTTCTTC. Translation: CASSFHLGTGYSYNEQFF. The chain is built from TRBV12-3 or TRBV12-4 and TRBJ2-1; 9 bases align to TRBD1. The CDR3 is made up of 18 amino acids. V lost 3 bases to trimming and J lost 1 base; unmatched junction nucleotides: 10.

This clonotype has only a few counts. The chain uses TRBV20-1 and TRBJ2-1, with 8 bases that match TRBD2. Germline V lookup: CDR1 DFQATT, CDR2 SNEGSKA (reference sequence). This CDR3 comprises 16 residues. The V gene end was trimmed by 5 bases and the J gene end by 0 bases; junction bases not matched to a gene: 9. CDR3 sequence (DNA): TGCAGTGCTTACGAGCGGGAGTCACACTCCTACAATGAGCAGTTCTTC. Its translation is CSAYERESHSYNEQFF.

This clonotype was detected a few times. The chain uses TRBV27 and TRBJ2-1, with 7 bases matching TRBD2. This CDR3 has 16 amino acids. The germline CDR1 and CDR2 sequences are MNHEY and SMNVEV (reference sequence). J lost 2 bases, V lost 5 bases, and 9 bases had no gene match. CDR3 region: CASSPPPGLTYNEQFF. In nucleotides, the CDR3 is TGTGCCAGCAGTCCGCCCCCGGGACTAACCTACAATGAGCAGTTCTTC.

J is TRBJ2-3 and V is TRBV12-3 or TRBV12-4; TRBD2 matches at 10 bases. The CDR3 has 14 amino acids. The J segment lost 6 bases and the V segment lost 6 bases, leaving 6 bases of the junction unmatched. CDR3 DNA: TGTGCCAGCAGACCCGGACTAGCGGAGGATACGCAGTATTTT. This encodes CASRPGLAEDTQYF.

The chain links TRBV15 to TRBJ1-2; no clear D gene. The length of the CDR3 is 15 residues. Germline V gene data show CDR1 as LNHNV and CDR2 as YYDKDF (reference sequence). V lost 4 bases to trimming and J lost 0 bases, with 12 bases between them. CDR3 in amino acids: CATSNQAPANYGYTF. CDR3 bases: TGTGCCACCAGCAACCAAGCCCCTGCTAACTATGGCTACACCTTC.

The chain recombines TRBV4-3 with TRBJ2-1, with D perhaps TRBD1 or TRBD2 (6 bases each). The germline V gene encodes CDR1 LGHNA and CDR2 YSLEER. The CDR3 is 16 amino acids. V lost 4 bases and J lost 3, with 16 bases in between. CDR3 DNA: TGCGCCAGCAGCCCGGGGGCTAACCCGATCTACAATGAGCAGTTCTTC. Protein sequence: CASSPGANPIYNEQFF.

This clonotype was seen only a few times. The gene calls are TRBV19 and TRBJ2-1; 7 nucleotides align to TRBD2. With V trimmed by 4 bases and J by 8 bases, 11 bases remained unmatched. This CDR3 is built from 15 residues. Per germline, CDR1 LNHDA and CDR2 SQIVND (reference sequence). Written as DNA, the CDR3 is TGTGCCAGTAGTACCCCCGGGGAGGGTGGATATGAGCAGTTCTTC. Residues: CASSTPGEGGYEQFF.

This chain uses TRBV7-8 with TRBJ2-7, with 11 bases that match TRBD2. The CDR3 is 14 amino acids. Germline V gene data show CDR1 as SGHVS and CDR2 as FQNEAQ. V shed 4 bases and J 5 bases; nucleotides not matched to a gene: 4. Here the CDR3 reads CASSSLAGGNEQYF. The CDR3 nucleotides are TGTGCCAGCAGCTCTCTAGCGGGAGGCAACGAGCAGTACTTC. Combining the CDR3 with reference TRBV7-8 and TRBJ2-7 gives the whole variable domain GAGVSQSPRYKVAKRGQDVALRCDPISGHVSLFWYQQALGQGPEFLTYFQNEAQLDKSGLPSDRFFAERPEGSVSTLKIQRTQQEDSAVYLCASSSLAGGNEQYFGPGTRLTVT.

The chain carries TRBV14 and TRBJ1-1; 9 positions match TRBD1. Trimming cost V 4 bases and J 4 bases; bases outside gene matches: 4. CDR1 and CDR2 (germline): SGHDN, FVKESK. CDR3 length: 14 amino acids. The CDR3 reads CASSPTGGSTEAFF. The CDR3 nucleotides are TGTGCCAGCAGCCCGACAGGGGGTAGCACTGAAGCTTTCTTT.

This clonotype was counted a few times. This is likely a read error, given that the CDR3 carries no conserved phenylalanine or tryptophan at its end. CDR3 sequence reads: CATSTRGGKTEAFL. Written as DNA, the CDR3 is TGTGCCACCAGCACACGGGGGGGAAAAACTGAAGCTTTCCTT. V usage is TRBV15 and J usage is TRBJ1-1; D perhaps matches TRBD1 (5 bases). This CDR3 comprises 14 residues. CDR1 LNHNV and CDR2 YYDKDF come from the germline V gene (reference sequence). Between the trimmed V and J ends, which lost 4 bases and 5 bases, there was a span of 14 bases.

A few counts support this clonotype. The chain uses TRBV20-1 and TRBJ2-5; the D gene is possibly TRBD2 (5 bases). Matching the DNA end better, TRBJ2-1 makes the J call doubtful. The CDR3 consists of 16 residues. The germline gives CDR1 DFQATT, CDR2 SNEGSKA (reference sequence). CDR3 sequence: CSAGTEGYRAGNEQFF. The CDR3 DNA sequence: TGCAGTGCTGGAACCGAGGGCTACCGGGCGGGCAATGAGCAGTTCTTC.

The V gene is TRBV7-6, the J gene TRBJ2-2, with D possibly TRBD1 on 5 matching bases. The CDR3 totals 16 residues. Germline loops: CDR1 SGHVS, CDR2 FNYEAQ. The V end was cut by 1 base, the J end by 4 bases, with 13 bases between. CDR3 sequence reads: CASSLVPGLGTGELFF. The DNA of the CDR3 is TGTGCCAGCAGCTTAGTCCCAGGGTTGGGCACCGGGGAGCTGTTTTTT.

The chain has TRBV7-2 and TRBJ1-2, with a weak D call TRBD1 (5 bases). Germline-derived CDR1 and CDR2 are SGHTA and FQGNSA. The length of the CDR3 is 13 residues. V lost 5 bases and J lost 4, with 11 bases in between. CDR3 nucleotide sequence: TGTGCCAGCAGCACGCAGGGAGCCTATGGCTACACCTTC. It translates to CASSTQGAYGYTF.

The J gene is TRBJ1-5, the V gene TRBV7-9, with TRBD1 as a possible D gene (6 bases). The CDR3 sequence is 15 residues long. The V end was cut by 5 bases, the J end by 3 bases, with 14 bases between. The V gene's germline CDR1 is SEHNR and CDR2 FQNEAQ (reference sequence). The CDR3 is CASSLEGGLNQPQHF. Written as DNA, the CDR3 is TGTGCCAGCAGCCTAGAGGGGGGGCTCAATCAGCCCCAGCATTTT.

The chain links TRBV9 to TRBJ2-3; 9 bases fit TRBD2. In germline, CDR1 is SGDLS, CDR2 YYNGEE. The CDR3 is 16 amino acids. Unmatched junction bases numbered 11, after V lost 3 bases and J lost 6 bases. In DNA, the CDR3 is TGTGCCAGCAGCGCCGTAGCGGGAGTGGGCTGGGATACGCAGTATTTT. Translating it yields CASSAVAGVGWDTQYF.

The sample holds a few counts of this clonotype. The chain links TRBV4-1 to TRBJ2-5, with D possibly being TRBD2 (6 bases). The end of the DNA fits TRBJ2-1 better, so the J call may be wrong. CDR1 and CDR2 from the germline V gene are MGHRA and YSYEKL. This CDR3 has 15 residues. CDR3 amino acids: CASSQDIEEGLEQFF. CDR3 coding DNA: TGCGCCAGCAGCCAAGATATAGAGGAGGGACTTGAGCAGTTCTTC.

The chain has TRBV5-1 and TRBJ2-1; TRBD1 matches 7 bases. CDR1 is SGHRS, CDR2 YFSETQ, per germline. J gave up 2 bases and V 3 bases, and 5 bases lay outside the gene matches. This CDR3 is 15 amino acids long. The CDR3: CASSYDRVPYNEQFF. CDR3 DNA: TGCGCCAGCAGCTATGACAGGGTCCCCTACAATGAGCAGTTCTTC.

This clonotype was observed a few times. This chain links TRBV7-2 with TRBJ2-7; D is undetermined. The CDR3 extends over 16 amino acids. The germline V gene has CDR1 SGHTA and CDR2 FQGNSA. The V end was cut by 5 bases, the J end by 5 bases, with 22 bases between. The CDR3 nucleotides read TGTGCCAGCAGCACACGCTCCCTTAGGATTTTGGACGAGCAGTACTTC. This codes for CASSTRSLRILDEQYF.

The rearrangement uses TRBV12-3 or TRBV12-4 and TRBJ1-5; D remains ambiguous. This CDR3 is 15 amino acids long. Trimming pared 3 bases from V and 0 bases from J, leaving 9 bases between. The CDR3 region is CASSFSAYSNQPQHF. As DNA, the CDR3 is TGTGCCAGCAGTTTCTCGGCGTATAGCAATCAGCCCCAGCATTTT.

This clonotype was counted at least ten times. The chain has TRBV29-1 and TRBJ2-5, with 11 bases that match TRBD1. Germline CDR1 and CDR2: SQVTM and ANQGSEA. V shed 3 bases, J shed 3 bases, and the junction held 3 bases outside the gene matches. The CDR3 contains 14 residues. CDR3 protein: CSVDPGQGEETQYF. The CDR3 bases are TGCAGCGTTGATCCGGGACAGGGGGAAGAGACCCAGTACTTC. Drawing the rest from reference TRBV29-1 and TRBJ2-5, the complete variable domain is SAVISQKPSRDICQRGTSLTIQCQVDSQVTMMFWYRQQPGQSLTLIATANQGSEATYESGFVIDKFPISRPNLTFSTLTVSNMSPEDSSIYLCSVDPGQGEETQYFGPGTRLLVL.

This clonotype was seen a few times. CDR3 protein: CASSYPGDDKLFF. In nucleotides, the CDR3 is TGTGCCAGCAGTTACCCGGGGGACGACAAACTGTTTTTT. The chain has TRBV28 and TRBJ1-4, with D maybe TRBD1 (5 bases). Germline V gene data show CDR1 as MDHEN and CDR2 as SYDVKM. Trimming removed 4 bases from V and 11 bases from J, with 14 bases in between. The CDR3 loop spans 13 amino acids.

This clonotype was recorded many times. The chain carries TRBV12-3 or TRBV12-4 and TRBJ1-1; 7 positions agree with TRBD1. Trimming took 6 bases from V and 1 from J; bases not matched to a gene: 2. CDR3 length: 13 amino acids. In DNA, the CDR3 is TGTGCCAGCAGCCGGACAGGGAACACTGAAGCTTTCTTT. Amino acid sequence: CASSRTGNTEAFF.

The chain couples TRBV9 to TRBJ1-2; TRBD1 might be the D (5 bases). V was shortened by 0 bases and J by 6 bases, with 9 bases between the two germline ends. The CDR3 is made up of 13 amino acids. Germline CDR1 and CDR2: SGDLS and YYNGEE. CDR3: CASSVGVGDGYTF. The CDR3 nucleotides are TGTGCCAGCAGCGTAGGTGTGGGGGATGGCTACACCTTC.

V gene TRBV7-6 combines with J gene TRBJ2-2; possibly TRBD1 for D (5 bases). Germline loops: CDR1 SGHVS, CDR2 FNYEAQ. Trimming shortened V by 5 bases and J by 1 base, and 8 bases separated the two germline ends. The CDR3 covers 14 residues. This CDR3 reads CASSPQGNTGELFF. The CDR3 DNA reads TGTGCCAGCAGCCCCCAGGGGAACACCGGGGAGCTGTTTTTT.

The V gene is TRBV20-1, the J gene TRBJ2-5; D gene unclear. The DNA end is a closer match to TRBJ2-7, so the J assignment may be wrong. Germline CDR1 and CDR2: DFQATT and SNEGSKA (reference sequence). The CDR3 loop spans 12 amino acids. The chain's CDR3 is CSARVSQYEQYF. DNA for the CDR3: TGCAGTGCTAGAGTGTCCCAGTACGAGCAGTACTTC.

V is TRBV7-9 and J is TRBJ2-7, with 8 bases aligning to TRBD1. The V gene's germline CDR1 is SEHNR and CDR2 FQNEAQ (reference sequence). The CDR3 is 14 residues long. After removal of 5 bases from V and 3 bases from J, the junction contained 6 bases not matched to a gene. This CDR3 is CASSRQGLGYEQYF. CDR3 bases: TGTGCCAGCAGCCGACAGGGGTTGGGCTACGAGCAGTACTTC.